Listed here are 22 T cell receptor beta chains from one sample, sequenced in a study of molecular identifiers for immune sequencing clone quantification. MiXCR, applied by TCRdb to the PCR reads, yields one record per CDR3 protein. Of roughly 320,000 distinct CDR3 sequences listed, 20% to 25% are singletons. Sequences were obtained from naive CD8+ T cells from blood, with Jurkat cell RNA spiked in. The subset was: FACS-sorted CD8+CD4-CCR7+CD45RA+ naive T cells. The receptors were sampled from a human donor in good health. Some libraries in this study had Jurkat cell RNA spiked in.

The chain couples TRBV9 to TRBJ2-5; perhaps TRBD1 as D (7 bases). CDR3 length equals 15 residues. From germline, CDR1 is SGDLS and CDR2 YYNGEE. Trimming shortened V by 0 bases and J by 2 bases, and 11 bases separated the two germline ends. CDR3 loop: CASSVGRGVQETQYF. DNA of the CDR3: TGTGCCAGCAGCGTAGGCAGGGGGGTTCAAGAGACCCAGTACTTC.

This clonotype turned up a few times. The chain recombines TRBV6-5 with TRBJ2-1; maybe TRBD2 (5 bases). V lost 7 bases and J 7 bases, leaving 23 bases between the germline ends. This CDR3 contains 16 residues. Per the germline V gene, CDR1 is MNHEY and CDR2 is SVGAGI. CDR3 nucleotide sequence: TGTGCCAGCACCTCCCCGGCGGGCGTGATCGGGAATGAGCAGTTCTTC. This gives the protein CASTSPAGVIGNEQFF.

This clonotype was picked up many times. This chain connects TRBV29-1 to TRBJ2-6, with 8 bases aligning to TRBD2. V lost 4 bases and J lost 3; bases outside the gene matches: 5. The CDR3 sequence is 15 residues long. Germline loops: CDR1 SQVTM, CDR2 ANQGSEA. CDR3 coding DNA: TGCAGCGTTGGGTTTAGCGGGAATGGGGCCAACGTCCTGACTTTC. It codes for CSVGFSGNGANVLTF. The variable domain in full, completed from reference TRBV29-1 and TRBJ2-6, reads SAVISQKPSRDICQRGTSLTIQCQVDSQVTMMFWYRQQPGQSLTLIATANQGSEATYESGFVIDKFPISRPNLTFSTLTVSNMSPEDSSIYLCSVGFSGNGANVLTFGAGSRLTVL.

This clonotype was seen ten or more times. The V and J genes are TRBV7-9 and TRBJ1-4; 7 positions agree with TRBD1. V lost 5 bases, J lost 5 bases, and 14 bases stayed unmatched. This CDR3 is 17 amino acids long. Looked up from germline, CDR1 is SEHNR and CDR2 is FQNEAQ (reference sequence). CDR3 DNA: TGTGCCAGCAGCGACCAGAGCTTGGGACAGATCAATGAAAAACTGTTTTTT. As protein: CASSDQSLGQINEKLFF.

A few counts support this clonotype. A single base separates this from a much larger clone, so it may be a read error. The rearrangement links TRBV7-2 to TRBJ2-3, with D unclear. Trimming pared 3 bases from V and 0 bases from J, leaving 16 bases between. CDR3 length: 17 amino acids. Per germline, CDR1 SGHTA and CDR2 FQGNSA. The chain's CDR3 is CASSLGDRFTSTDTQYF. As DNA, the CDR3 is TGTGCCAGCAGCTTGGGCGACCGATTCACTAGCACAGATACGCAGTATTTT.

Worth noting for this clonotype: A read error may explain this, as a much larger clone is one base away. V and J are TRBV7-2 and TRBJ2-5, with D perhaps matching TRBD2 (6 bases). The CDR3 extends over 16 amino acids. Germline CDR1 SGHTA, CDR2 FQGNSA. V lost 1 base and J 2 bases, leaving 14 bases between the germline ends. For the CDR3, the DNA is TGTGCCAGCAGCTTAGTGGGTCGGAGGGTTCAAGAGACCCAGTACTTC. Translation gives CASSLVGRRVQETQYF.

This clonotype was detected ten times or more. This chain uses TRBV5-6 with TRBJ1-5; maybe TRBD1 (6 bases). The CDR3 length is 15 residues. The V gene lost 6 bases and the J gene lost 4 bases, with 17 bases spanning the gap. The germline CDR1 and CDR2 sequences are SGHDT and YYEEEE. The CDR3 protein is CASTTWGAGNQPQHF. The CDR3 DNA is TGTGCCAGCACCACGTGGGGGGCGGGTAATCAGCCCCAGCATTTT.

On this clonotype itself: Its ends do not fully match the called genes, so a read error is possible. The chain carries TRBV6-2 or TRBV6-3 and TRBJ2-7, with 14 bases fitting TRBD2. Germline CDR1 and CDR2: MNHEY and SVGEGT. This CDR3 region has 15 residues. DNA of the CDR3: TGTGCCAGCAGGCTCGGGACTAGCGGGGGTTACGAGCGGTACTTC. This translates into CASRLGTSGGYERYF.

The genes are TRBV19 and TRBJ1-6; 8 positions agree with TRBD1. The CDR3 is 14 amino acids. With 10 bases clipped from V and 6 bases from J, the junction kept 8 bases outside the gene matches. Germline V gene sequence: CDR1 LNHDA, CDR2 SQIVND (reference sequence). The CDR3 protein is CATEDRVGNSPLHF. In DNA form, the CDR3 reads TGTGCCACCGAGGACAGGGTTGGTAATTCACCCCTCCACTTT.

This clonotype has more than one count but fewer than ten. This chain connects TRBV6-1 to TRBJ2-3, with TRBD2 as a possible D gene (5 bases). Germline V gene sequence: CDR1 MNHNS, CDR2 SASEGT. The CDR3 is 17 residues long. The V gene lost 2 bases and the J gene lost 3 bases, with 18 bases spanning the gap. The CDR3 nucleotides read TGTGCCAGCAGTGAAAAGATTAGCGAGGAATGGACAGATACGCAGTATTTT. The encoded protein is CASSEKISEEWTDTQYF.

The rearrangement joins TRBV24-1 to TRBJ2-2; no reliable D call. The germline V gene has CDR1 KGHDR and CDR2 SFDVKD. V was pared by 5 bases and J by 3 bases, with 3 bases between. The CDR3 has 12 amino acids. The CDR3 protein is CATSVYTGELFF. CDR3 bases: TGTGCCACCAGTGTCTACACCGGGGAGCTGTTTTTT.

This rearrangement joins TRBV28 to TRBJ1-1; D unresolved. CDR1 MDHEN and CDR2 SYDVKM come from the germline V gene. CDR3 size: 16 residues. V lost 5 bases and J lost 0, with 16 bases in between. CDR3 bases: TGTGCCAGCAGTGCCCTACGCATGGTGGTGAACACTGAAGCTTTCTTT. Amino acid sequence: CASSALRMVVNTEAFF.

This clonotype was seen repeatedly, ten times or more. V gene TRBV9 combines with J gene TRBJ2-3; 8 positions match TRBD2. The CDR3 is made up of 16 amino acids. Germline CDR1 and CDR2: SGDLS and YYNGEE. V was clipped by 3 bases and J by 3 bases; unmatched bases: 9. CDR3 loop: CASSGGWASGTDTQYF. As DNA, the CDR3 is TGTGCCAGCAGCGGTGGTTGGGCTAGCGGGACAGATACGCAGTATTTT. The entire variable domain, with the rest obtained from reference TRBV9 and TRBJ2-3, is as follows: DSGVTQTPKHLITATGQRVTLRCSPRSGDLSVYWYQQSLDQGLQFLIQYYNGEERAKGNILERFSAQQFPDLHSELNLSSLELGDSALYFCASSGGWASGTDTQYFGPGTRLTVL.

This clonotype was counted at least ten times. The chain links TRBV28 to TRBJ2-3; D remains unclear. The CDR3 has 14 residues. Deletions cut 7 bases from V and 4 bases from J, with 15 bases between. Germline CDR1 is MDHEN and CDR2 is SYDVKM. CDR3 residues: CASTPKRLADTQYF. The DNA of the CDR3 is TGTGCCAGCACCCCCAAGAGGCTCGCAGATACGCAGTATTTT.

This clonotype was seen at least ten times. The CDR3 sequence: CAWSRGTSSVSEQFF. CDR3 nucleotide sequence: TGTGCCTGGAGTAGGGGGACTAGCTCTGTAAGTGAGCAGTTCTTC. The chain uses TRBV30 and TRBJ2-1; 9 bases match TRBD2. The CDR3 loop spans 15 amino acids. Germline V gives CDR1 GTSNPN, CDR2 SVGIG (reference sequence). The V segment lost 2 bases and the J segment 9 bases; nucleotides outside the gene matches: 11.

The CDR3 region has the DNA TGTGCCAGCAGCTTAATGAGGGCCTACGAGCAGTACTTC. Translated: CASSLMRAYEQYF. The genes are TRBV13 and TRBJ2-7; tentative D call: TRBD2 (5 bases). The CDR3 length is 13 residues. Germline V gene lookup returns CDR1 PRHDT and CDR2 FYEKMQ (reference sequence). V lost 2 bases and J 2 bases, leaving 7 bases between the germline ends.

This clonotype was found many times. The rearrangement uses TRBV23-1 and TRBJ2-3; D perhaps matches TRBD1 (7 bases). TRBV23-1 is assigned to the ORF class and has an uncertain function. The CDR3 extends over 16 amino acids. V lost 3 bases and J 3 bases, leaving 16 bases between the germline ends. CDR3 sequence reads: CASSHPAGTVTDTQYF. The CDR3 DNA follows: TGCGCCAGCAGTCACCCCGCGGGGACAGTGACAGATACGCAGTATTTT.

This clonotype was seen more than once but under ten times. The chain uses TRBV11-2 and TRBJ2-7, with 7 positions matching TRBD1. There are 16 residues in the CDR3. The trim removed 1 base at V and 4 bases at J, leaving 10 bases unmatched. CDR1 is SGHAT and CDR2 is FQNNGV in the germline V gene. The CDR3 bases are TGTGCCAGCAGCTTAGGACGGGACAGCCGAACGTACGAGCAGTACTTC. Translating it yields CASSLGRDSRTYEQYF. The whole variable domain, remainder taken from reference TRBV11-2 and TRBJ2-7, is EAGVAQSPRYKIIEKRQSVAFWCNPISGHATLYWYQQILGQGPKLLIQFQNNGVVDDSQLPKDRFSAERLKGVDSTLKIQPAKLEDSAVYLCASSLGRDSRTYEQYFGPGTRLTVT.

This clonotype has a count of ten or more. V and J are TRBV7-6 and TRBJ2-2; D might be TRBD1 (5 bases). Germline assignment: CDR1 SGHVS and CDR2 FNYEAQ. The CDR3 length is 14 residues. Trimming removed 5 bases at V and 4 bases at J, with 11 bases between. CDR3 loop: CASSRSDSTGELFF. The DNA for the CDR3 is TGTGCCAGCAGCCGGTCCGACAGCACCGGGGAGCTGTTTTTT.

The sample holds a few counts of this clonotype. In DNA form, the CDR3 reads TGTGCCAGCAGCTTAGTCCTGGGTCAGAACTACGAGCAGTACTTC. This encodes CASSLVLGQNYEQYF. The chain joins TRBV11-2 to TRBJ2-7, with D unresolved. The CDR3 spans 15 residues. V lost 1 base and J 3 bases, leaving 13 bases between the germline ends. Germline assignment: CDR1 SGHAT and CDR2 FQNNGV.

In regard to this clonotype: A much larger clone lies a single base off, so this may be a read error. This chain connects TRBV12-3 or TRBV12-4 to TRBJ2-2; TRBD2 matches 10 bases. This CDR3 comprises 15 residues. CDR3 bases: TGTGCCAGCAGCCCGACTAGCGGGTTCGCCGGGGAGCCGTTTTTT. Translated: CASSPTSGFAGEPFF.

This clonotype was seen only a few times. A read error may explain this, as a much larger clone is one base away. The chain recombines TRBV29-1 with TRBJ2-2, with 8 bases aligning to TRBD2. CDR1 and CDR2 (germline): SQVTM, ANQGSEA. The CDR3 is 11 residues long. CDR3: CGGRLAGELFF. DNA of the CDR3: TGCGGCGGACGACTAGCGGGGGAGCTGTTTTTT.